This T cell receptor beta chain was documented in a study of T cell responses to AZD1222 COVID-19 vaccine (dated by TCRdb to the early 2020s). Study-wide context: TCR sequencing covered 233 trial participants: some 210 given two doses of AZD1222 and around 25 given two doses of MenACWY control vaccine. Enrollment into the trials was organized by age into subgroups of 18-55, 56-69 and 70-plus years, and those subgroups contained approximately 150, 30 and 60 TCR-sequenced participants, respectively.

Study-wide conclusions, independent of this receptor: Only 5 to 7 AZD1222 recipients were SARS-CoV-2 seropositive at baseline, limiting conclusions about previously exposed vaccinees. CD4 TCRs associated with the vaccine covered the entire spike protein, and the dominant responses were in regions 160-218 and 743-854. Nearly half of unique spike-specific TCRs reportedly recognized epitopes outside regions mutated in the B.1.351 and B.1.1.7 variants. Participants were mostly white British and included more females than males, and it was suggested by the authors that clonal diversity may have been underestimated. In the small 56-69-year group, the increase in depth fell short of significance, most likely because of low power. Because no day 14 peak-response samples were available, repertoires were characterized only after the peak T cell response. After two AZD1222 doses, spike-specific TCR breadth and depth were significantly higher than at day 0 and than in MenACWY recipients.

The CDR3 regions of human TCRbeta chains were subjected to immunosequencing. In the paper's pipeline: TCRs in the repertoires were matched against a reference library of SARS-CoV-2-specific TCRs that had been generated with the MIRA antigen-specificity platform. Breadth meant the fraction of unique TCRs that were SARS-CoV-2-associated, whereas depth meant the fraction of total T cells that were SARS-CoV-2-associated. Each spike-specific TCR was assigned to its reactive spike region and to a CD4 or CD8 class using the MIRA data. Log10-transformed breadth and depth values were compared by one-way ANOVA with Sidak's multiple comparisons tests. TCRdb took this table from immuneACCESS and kept in-frame rearrangements with V and J called. Such tables lack part of the clones; where checked against another copy, unresolved V genes explain under half of the gap, and the rest is unexplained. The D gene and trimming were derived from the DNA, and the V and J assignments and clone size from that table. In this sample the table shows over 130,000 clones, 90% of which occur a single time. The ten largest clones take up approximately 3% of the sample.

Worth noting for this clone: What this receptor recognizes is not known. No base qualities exist here, and no much larger clone lies one base off it.

From its cysteine to its phenylalanine, the CDR3 spans 12 amino acids. Only CDR3 DNA remains: 36 bases, in frame from the first base. In the germline V gene, CDR1 corresponds to MGHDK and CDR2 to SYGVNS. The V end gives up 3 bases and the J end 8 bases, leaving 0 bases in the junction not matched to a gene. What this sample's time point label stands for: about 28 days (+/-7) after the second vaccine dose. Because spike-specific TCR depth and breadth did not differ between the two schedules, AZD1222 recipients who got a second dose at roughly 4 weeks were pooled with those who got a second dose at roughly 12 weeks. Vaccinee samples came from UK trials COV001 and COV002, including a single-blind randomized controlled phase 2/3 trial of AZD1222 (ChAdOx1 nCoV-19) in healthy adults. Trial participant PBMC samples were collected at day 0 and day 28 after the second dose for TCRbeta chain sequencing.

The sequence was collected from an adult who received the AZD1222 COVID-19 vaccine. The specimen was peripheral blood, collected 28 days after the second AZD1222 dose. The chain links TRBV25-1 with TRBJ1-2; 10 middle bases align to TRBD1. The DNA sequence follows: TGTGCCAGCAGTGAGGGACAGGGGGGCTACACCTTC. Its amino acids are CASSEGQGGYTF.